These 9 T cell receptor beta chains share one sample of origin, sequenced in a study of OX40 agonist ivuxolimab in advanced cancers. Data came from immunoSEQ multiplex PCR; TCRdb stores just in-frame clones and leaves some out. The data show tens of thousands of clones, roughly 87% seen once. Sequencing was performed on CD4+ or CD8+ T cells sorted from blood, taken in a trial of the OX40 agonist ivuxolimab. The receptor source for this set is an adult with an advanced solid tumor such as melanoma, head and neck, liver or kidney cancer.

Here the CDR3 reads CASSNRDGYNEQFF. CDR3 sequence (DNA): TGCGCCAGCAGCAACCGGGACGGATACAATGAGCAGTTCTTC. V is TRBV5-1 and J is TRBJ2-1; possibly TRBD1 or TRBD2 for D (5 bases each). V was shortened by 4 bases and J by 4 bases, with 12 bases between the two germline ends. Germline CDR1 and CDR2: SGHRS and YFSETQ. The CDR3 contains 14 residues.

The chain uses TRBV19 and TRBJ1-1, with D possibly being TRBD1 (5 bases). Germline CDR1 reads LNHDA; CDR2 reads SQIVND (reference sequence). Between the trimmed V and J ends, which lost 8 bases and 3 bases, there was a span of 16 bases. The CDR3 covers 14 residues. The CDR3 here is CASSLGGRDTEAFF. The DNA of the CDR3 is TGTGCCAGTTCCCTCGGGGGGAGGGACACTGAAGCTTTCTTT.

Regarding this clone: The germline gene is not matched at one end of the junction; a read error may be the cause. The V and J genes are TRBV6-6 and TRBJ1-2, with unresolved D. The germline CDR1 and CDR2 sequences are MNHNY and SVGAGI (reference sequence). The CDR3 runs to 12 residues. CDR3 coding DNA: TGTGCCAGCAGCCACGGATTAGAACTGTTTTTCTTC. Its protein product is CASSHGLELFFF.

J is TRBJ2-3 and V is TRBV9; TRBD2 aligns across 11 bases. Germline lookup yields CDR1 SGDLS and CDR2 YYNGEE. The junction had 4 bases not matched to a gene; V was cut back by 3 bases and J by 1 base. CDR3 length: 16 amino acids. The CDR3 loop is CASSDSGGEGTDTQYF. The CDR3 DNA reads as TGTGCCAGCAGCGATAGCGGGGGGGAGGGCACAGATACGCAGTATTTT.

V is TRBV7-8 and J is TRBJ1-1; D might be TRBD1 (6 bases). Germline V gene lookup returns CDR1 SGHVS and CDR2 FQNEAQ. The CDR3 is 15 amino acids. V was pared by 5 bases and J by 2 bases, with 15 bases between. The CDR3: CASSTGGQTNTEAFF. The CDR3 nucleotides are TGTGCCAGCAGCACGGGCGGACAGACAAACACTGAAGCTTTCTTT.

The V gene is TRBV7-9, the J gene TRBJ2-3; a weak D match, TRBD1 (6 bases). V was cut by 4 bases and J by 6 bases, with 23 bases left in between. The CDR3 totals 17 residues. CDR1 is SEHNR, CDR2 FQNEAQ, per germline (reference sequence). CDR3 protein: CASSSPPPWTEVDTQYF. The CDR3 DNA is TGTGCCAGCAGCTCACCCCCACCGTGGACAGAAGTGGATACGCAGTATTTT.

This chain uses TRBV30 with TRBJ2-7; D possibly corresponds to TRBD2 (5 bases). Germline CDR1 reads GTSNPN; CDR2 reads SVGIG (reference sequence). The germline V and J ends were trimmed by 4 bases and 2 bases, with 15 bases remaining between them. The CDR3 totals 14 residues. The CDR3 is CAWTPSRDTYEQYF. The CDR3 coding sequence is TGTGCCTGGACCCCCAGTCGGGATACCTACGAGCAGTACTTC.

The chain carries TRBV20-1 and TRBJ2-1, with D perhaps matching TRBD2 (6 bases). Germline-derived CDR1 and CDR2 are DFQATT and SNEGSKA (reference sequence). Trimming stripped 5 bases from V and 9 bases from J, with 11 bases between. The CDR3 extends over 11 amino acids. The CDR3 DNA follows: TGCAGTGCTCCACGGAGGGGTGAGCAGTTCTTC. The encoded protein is CSAPRRGEQFF.

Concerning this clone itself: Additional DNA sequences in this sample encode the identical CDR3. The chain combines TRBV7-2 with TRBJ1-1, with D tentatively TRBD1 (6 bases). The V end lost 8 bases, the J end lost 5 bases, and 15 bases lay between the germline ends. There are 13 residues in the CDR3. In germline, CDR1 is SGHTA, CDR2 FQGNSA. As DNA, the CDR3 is TGTGCCAGCGAACAGGGCCCAGGGACTGAAGCTTTCTTT. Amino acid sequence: CASEQGPGTEAFF.